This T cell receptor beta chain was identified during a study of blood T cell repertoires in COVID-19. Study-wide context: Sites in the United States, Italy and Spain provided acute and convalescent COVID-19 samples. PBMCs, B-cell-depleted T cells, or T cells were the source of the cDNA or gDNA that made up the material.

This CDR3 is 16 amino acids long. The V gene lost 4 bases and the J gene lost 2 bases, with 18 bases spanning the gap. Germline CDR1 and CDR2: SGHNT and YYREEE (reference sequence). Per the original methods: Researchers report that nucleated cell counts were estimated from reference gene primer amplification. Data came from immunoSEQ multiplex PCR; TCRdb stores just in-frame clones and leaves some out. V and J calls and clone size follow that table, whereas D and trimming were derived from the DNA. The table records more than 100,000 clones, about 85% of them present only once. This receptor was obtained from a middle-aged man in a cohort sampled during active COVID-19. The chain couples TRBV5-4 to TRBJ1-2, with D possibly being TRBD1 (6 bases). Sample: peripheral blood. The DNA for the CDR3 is TGTGCCAGCAGCCATAGTCTGGGGGCGGACAACTATGGCTACACCTTC. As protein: CASSHSLGADNYGYTF.